These T cell receptor beta chains were read from a single sample in a study of T cell repertoires in cytomegalovirus infection. Their target antigens are unknown. MiXCR, run by TCRdb on the reads, gives a single entry per CDR3 protein. The profile shows about 770,000 distinct CDR3 sequences, under 35% of them singletons. The material was cultured CD8+ T cells from PBMCs, obtained from culture after CMV antigen stimulation. These receptors originate from a human donor in good health (CMV status not recorded). Some clones in this sample may be carry-over from other donors' samples. The CDR3 runs from the conserved cysteine through the conserved F or W. The order of the fields is clone size, D gene, V gene, CDR3 length, J gene, CDR3 DNA, CDR3 protein. The D gene is left open where the match is weak. Rows give clone size only sometimes, using once, few, many, or a class for an expanded clone.

.,.,TRBV27,15,TRBJ2-3,TGTGCCAGCAGTTTTCGGGGCGGGGCCACAGATACGCAGTATTTT,CASSFRGGATDTQYF
few,.,TRBV20-1,14,TRBJ1-5,TGCAGTGCCCACGACCGAGACACCAATCAGCCCCAGCATTTT,CSAHDRDTNQPQHF
many,TRBD1,TRBV7-2,14,TRBJ2-3,TGTGCCAGCAGCTCGGACAGGGGCCGAGATACGCAGTATTTT,CASSSDRGRDTQYF
few,.,TRBV20-1,17,TRBJ2-1,TGCAGTGCTAGAGATCTGGGAGGCCAGGGGGTGAACAATGAGCAGTTCTTC,CSARDLGGQGVNNEQFF
.,.,TRBV7-9,11,TRBJ2-1,TGTGCCAGCAGCTTAGTGCGTGAGCAGTTCTTC,CASSLVREQFF
.,TRBD1,TRBV6-6,16,TRBJ2-7,TGTGCCAGCAGTTTTGGGACAGGGAGGTATGACTACGAGCAGTACTTC,CASSFGTGRYDYEQYF
.,TRBD1,TRBV28,17,TRBJ2-2,TGTGCCAGCAGTTCCCCGGACAGGGAAGTCGACACCGGGGAGCTGTTTTTT,CASSSPDREVDTGELFF
.,.,TRBV19,14,TRBJ1-1,TGTGCCAGTAGTGTACAGATCATAAACACTGAAGCTTTCTTT,CASSVQIINTEAFF
many,.,TRBV7-8,15,TRBJ1-1,TGTGCCAGCATCCTTCAACAGGGTAGTGGAACTGAAGCTTTCTTT,CASILQQGSGTEAFF
few,TRBD1,TRBV11-3,13,TRBJ1-5,TGTGCCACCCCCGGGACAGGGTGTCAGCCCCAGCATTTT,CATPGTGCQPQHF
few,TRBD1,TRBV6-6,16,TRBJ1-2,TGTGCCAGCAGCCCGACAGGGGGTCGGCTTAACTATGGCTACACCTTC,CASSPTGGRLNYGYTF
many,TRBD2,TRBV7-8,17,TRBJ2-1,TGTGCCAGCAGCAAAAGTAGCGGGGTAAGCTCCTACAATGAGCAGTTCTTC,CASSKSSGVSSYNEQFF
.,.,TRBV10-3,15,TRBJ2-2,TGTGCCATCAGGTCGCCGGGGGCCGACACCGGGGAGCTGTTTTTT,CAIRSPGADTGELFF
few,TRBD2,TRBV4-1,14,TRBJ2-1,TGCGCCAGCAGCCACCCGGGACTAGCGGGTGAGCAGTTCTTC,CASSHPGLAGEQFF
many,TRBD1,TRBV7-6,14,TRBJ2-7,TGTGCCAGCAGCCCGGACAGGGGCTCCTACGAGCAGTACTTC,CASSPDRGSYEQYF
.,.,TRBV19,12,TRBJ1-1,TGTGCCAGTAGTAAGGGCGGCAGAAAAGCTTTCTTT,CASSKGGRKAFF
many,.,TRBV7-6,16,TRBJ1-4,TGTGCCAGCAGCCAGACTCCAGGGTCAACTAATGAAAAACTGTTTTTT,CASSQTPGSTNEKLFF
.,.,TRBV7-8,15,TRBJ1-2,TGTGCCAGCAGCTTAGCCCGGGGGCAGCCCTATGGCTACACCTTC,CASSLARGQPYGYTF
many,.,TRBV12-3/TRBV12-4,14,TRBJ2-7,TGTGCCAGCAGTTTCCGACACCAGGTAAACGAGCAGTACTTC,CASSFRHQVNEQYF
few,TRBD1,TRBV7-6,16,TRBJ1-1,TGTGCCAGCAGCTTAAGGCGGGGACAGATGAACACTGAAGCTTTCTTT,CASSLRRGQMNTEAFF
.,TRBD1,TRBV7-9,15,TRBJ2-5,TGTGCCAGCAGATTGGGACAGGGCCGCCAAGAGACCCAGTACTTC,CASRLGQGRQETQYF
.,.,TRBV27,14,TRBJ1-4,TGTGCCAGCAGTTCGGGGGCTATAGGGGAAAAACTGTTTTTT,CASSSGAIGEKLFF
many,TRBD1,TRBV28,15,TRBJ1-6,TGTGCCAGCAGTGCCTGGACAGGGGGTAATTCACCCCTCCACTTT,CASSAWTGGNSPLHF
many,.,TRBV7-2,16,TRBJ2-1,TGTGCCAGCAGCTACCTGGGGGACACCTACTACAATGAGCAGTTCTTC,CASSYLGDTYYNEQFF
few,TRBD1,TRBV7-7,16,TRBJ2-2,TGTGCTAGCAGCTTAGAAGGGACAGCGAACACCGGGGAGCTGTTTTTT,CASSLEGTANTGELFF
.,.,TRBV7-6,14,TRBJ2-1,TGTGCTAGCAGCCTCGGCGGGGCCTTGAATGAGCAGTTCTTC,CASSLGGALNEQFF
.,.,TRBV24-1,12,TRBJ1-5,TGTGCCACCAGTGATTTCGGTCAGCCCCAGCATTTT,CATSDFGQPQHF
many,.,TRBV6-2/TRBV6-3,13,TRBJ1-1,TGTGCCAGCAGTTACTCAGGGGTACCTGAAGCTTTCTTT,CASSYSGVPEAFF
.,TRBD2,TRBV5-1,16,TRBJ2-3,TGCGCCAGCAGCTTGGAGGCTAGCGGGGGCACAGATACGCAGTATTTT,CASSLEASGGTDTQYF
.,.,TRBV10-3,14,TRBJ1-1,TGTGCCATCAGTGTTGGGGCGTCGAACACTGAAGCTTTCTTT,CAISVGASNTEAFF
.,TRBD2,TRBV29-1,19,TRBJ2-5,TGCAGCGTTGAATGGTGGTGGACTAGCGGTGACAGGGGACAAGAGACCCAGTACTTC,CSVEWWWTSGDRGQETQYF
many,.,TRBV6-2/TRBV6-3,14,TRBJ1-1,TGTGCCAGCACCCGGGGACGGTCGAAGACTGAAGCTTTCTTT,CASTRGRSKTEAFF
.,.,TRBV4-1,15,TRBJ1-2,TGCGCCAGCAGCCAAGGCGGGGGCACGAACTATGGCTACACCTTC,CASSQGGGTNYGYTF
.,TRBD2,TRBV27,14,TRBJ2-1,TGTGCCAGCAGTAGACGGGGGGTATACAATGAGCAGTTCTTC,CASSRRGVYNEQFF
.,.,TRBV4-1,14,TRBJ1-2,TGCGCCAGCAGCCAAGATCGGACCCCATATGGCTACACCTTC,CASSQDRTPYGYTF
.,.,TRBV6-2/TRBV6-3,14,TRBJ1-1,TGTGCCAGCACCTTCCATACAGTGAACACTGAAGCTTTCTTT,CASTFHTVNTEAFF
many,TRBD1,TRBV7-2,15,TRBJ2-3,TGTGCCAGCAGGCCTACAGGGGGCATGACAGATACGCAGTATTTT,CASRPTGGMTDTQYF
.,.,TRBV7-6,18,TRBJ2-1,TGTGCCAGCAGCACGATCCTCCAGGGAAAATTCTCCTACAATGAGCAGTTCTTC,CASSTILQGKFSYNEQFF
few,TRBD1,TRBV24-1,15,TRBJ2-2,TGTGCCACCAGCTCTGGGACAGGAGACACCGGGGAGCTGTTTTTT,CATSSGTGDTGELFF
.,.,TRBV6-6,17,TRBJ2-1,TGTGCCAGCAGTTACTCGATTGTTTTAGAAAACCTCAATGAGCAGTTCTTC,CASSYSIVLENLNEQFF
.,TRBD1,TRBV4-1,13,TRBJ1-6,TGCGCCAGCAGCCAAGGACAGGGCGTACCCCTCCACTTT,CASSQGQGVPLHF
.,TRBD1,TRBV5-5,14,TRBJ2-1,TGTGCCAGCAGCCCCCCGGGCAGGGGGCTTGAGCAGTTCTTC,CASSPPGRGLEQFF
few,TRBD1,TRBV7-9,17,TRBJ1-2,TGTGCCAGCATCAAAGCTGGGACAGACAGCATCAACTATGGCTACACCTTC,CASIKAGTDSINYGYTF
many,.,TRBV7-2,16,TRBJ2-5,TGTGCCAGCAGCTTAGAATCACGGAGGGTCCAAGAGACCCAGTACTTC,CASSLESRRVQETQYF
.,TRBD1,TRBV27,14,TRBJ1-2,TGTGCCAGCAGTTACCAGGGGGAAGGCTATGGCTACACCTTC,CASSYQGEGYGYTF
.,.,TRBV24-1,17,TRBJ1-2,TGTGCCACCAGTGATTCCGACAGCCGCGAGGGAAGATATGGCTACACCTTC,CATSDSDSREGRYGYTF
few,.,TRBV20-1,13,TRBJ1-4,TGCAGTGCTAGAGATTTCCGGGATGAAAAACTGTTTTTT,CSARDFRDEKLFF
.,.,TRBV27,13,TRBJ2-1,TGTGCCAGCACAGGGGCCGTCTACAATGAGCAGTTCTTC,CASTGAVYNEQFF
many,.,TRBV7-2,19,TRBJ1-1,TGTGCCAGCAGCTTAGATGGGGGGGGGGCCGACCCCATGAACACTGAAGCTTTCTTT,CASSLDGGGADPMNTEAFF
.,.,TRBV2,16,TRBJ2-7,TGTGCCAGCAGCGACAACGGGGTTTTTAAATCCTACGAGCAGTACTTC,CASSDNGVFKSYEQYF
.,TRBD1,TRBV12-3/TRBV12-4,13,TRBJ2-5,TGTGCCAGCAGTTGGACAGGGGTCGAGACCCAGTACTTC,CASSWTGVETQYF
few,.,TRBV7-9,14,TRBJ1-2,TGTGCCAGCAGTTACAGGGACTCTAACTATGGCTACACCTTC,CASSYRDSNYGYTF
.,.,TRBV6-4,14,TRBJ2-3,TGTGCCAGCAGTGACTCGGCTAGTTTAGATACGCAGTATTTT,CASSDSASLDTQYF